Following are 28 T cell receptor beta chains from one sample sequenced in a study of response to subunit inactivated influenza vaccine (dated by TCRdb to 2017 to 2018). The receptor library was made with RT-PCR. Sequencing relied on an Illumina HiSeq 2500. TCRdb trimmed the raw reads at Q25, called clones with MiXCR and kept productive beta chains. Rows merge per CDR3 protein into single entries with the most common DNA and genes. This sample lists hundreds of thousands of distinct CDR3 sequences; about 25% were detected once. 1.5% to 2% of the sample rests with the top ten. Sequenced here: CD4+ T cells sorted from PBMCs, sampled around 5 days after vaccination. The receptors were gathered from a man aged 45-60 years who received an inactivated influenza vaccine. Donor details come from another sample of the same person, matched by shared clones.

This rearrangement joins TRBV5-1 to TRBJ2-2, with TRBD1 identical over 10 bases. Losses at the gene ends were 5 bases for V and 5 bases for J; bases not matched to a gene: 6. Germline-derived CDR1 and CDR2 are SGHRS and YFSETQ. This CDR3 has 15 residues. CDR3 sequence reads: CASRLGTGETGELFF. The CDR3 coding sequence is TGCGCCAGCAGGCTGGGGACAGGGGAGACCGGGGAGCTGTTTTTT.

The rearrangement uses TRBV20-1 and TRBJ2-1; 8 positions agree with TRBD2. This CDR3 region has 16 residues. The V gene's germline CDR1 is DFQATT and CDR2 SNEGSKA (reference sequence). Trimming at V came to 3 bases and at J to 2 bases, leaving 9 bases not matched to a gene. For the CDR3, the DNA is TGCAGTGCTAGGTCTAGAGCGGGGGACACCTACAATGAGCAGTTCTTC. Residues: CSARSRAGDTYNEQFF.

The table lists this clonotype with a few counts. V gene TRBV7-2 combines with J gene TRBJ2-7, with TRBD2 matching 14 bases. The CDR3 is 15 residues long. V lost 3 bases and J lost 6; bases outside the gene matches: 4. Germline assignment: CDR1 SGHTA and CDR2 FQGNSA. The CDR3 loop reads CASSFGLAGGSEQYF. The CDR3 coding sequence is TGTGCCAGCAGCTTTGGACTAGCGGGGGGCTCCGAGCAGTACTTC. Based on the CDR3 plus reference TRBV7-2 and TRBJ2-7, the full variable domain is GAGVSQSPSNKVTEKGKDVELRCDPISGHTALYWYRQSLGQGLEFLIYFQGNSAPDKSGLPSDRFSAERTGGSVSTLTIQRTQQEDSAVYLCASSFGLAGGSEQYFGPGTRLTVT.

This clonotype was counted between two and nine times. J is TRBJ2-1 and V is TRBV12-3 or TRBV12-4; TRBD2 agrees at 10 bases. The trim removed 1 base at V and 3 bases at J, leaving 3 bases unmatched. The CDR3 totals 16 residues. The DNA of the CDR3 is TGTGCCAGCAGTTTAGGGCCTAGCGGGGGCTACAATGAGCAGTTCTTC. This translates into CASSLGPSGGYNEQFF.

This clonotype was found a few times. The chain joins TRBV20-1 to TRBJ2-1; possibly TRBD2 for D (5 bases). The germline V gene encodes CDR1 DFQATT and CDR2 SNEGSKA (reference sequence). CDR3 length: 12 residues. Between the trimmed V and J ends, which lost 6 bases and 7 bases, there was a span of 13 bases. CDR3 protein: CSAEGTKNEQFF. The CDR3 coding sequence is TGCAGTGCAGAGGGTACGAAAAATGAGCAGTTCTTC.

The chain couples TRBV7-9 to TRBJ2-1; tentatively, D is TRBD2 (5 bases). V lost 1 base to trimming and J lost 9 bases, with 7 bases between them. Looked up from germline, CDR1 is SEHNR and CDR2 is FQNEAQ (reference sequence). The CDR3 sequence is 12 residues long. The CDR3, as DNA: TGTGCCAGCAGCTTAGACGGACTTGAGCAGTTCTTC. Amino acid sequence: CASSLDGLEQFF.

The chain links TRBV4-1 to TRBJ2-3, with 9 positions matching TRBD1. Germline CDR1 reads MGHRA; CDR2 reads YSYEKL. This CDR3 has 15 amino acids. The J segment lost 6 bases and the V segment lost 4 bases, leaving 8 bases of the junction unmatched. The CDR3 nucleotides are TGCGCCAGCAGCCTCAGACAGGGGGGTAGTGATACGCAGTATTTT. Translating gives CASSLRQGGSDTQYF.

The V and J genes are TRBV20-1 and TRBJ2-1; 11 bases are shared with TRBD2. This CDR3 has 17 residues. From germline, CDR1 is DFQATT and CDR2 SNEGSKA (reference sequence). The V gene end was trimmed by 0 bases and the J gene end by 0 bases; junction bases not matched to a gene: 4. The CDR3 spells CSAREPSGRLSYNEQFF. As DNA, the CDR3 is TGCAGTGCTAGAGAACCTAGCGGGAGGCTCTCCTACAATGAGCAGTTCTTC.

In its sample, this clonotype was seen a few times. The chain carries TRBV2 and TRBJ1-1, with D perhaps matching TRBD1 (5 bases). Germline CDR1 SNHLY, CDR2 FYNNEI. V was cut by 3 bases and J by 5 bases, with 13 bases left in between. This CDR3 is built from 14 residues. CDR3 in amino acids: CASSDGTALTEAFF. CDR3 DNA: TGTGCCAGCAGTGACGGGACGGCTTTGACTGAAGCTTTCTTT. The variable domain in full, with the rest retrieved from reference TRBV2 and TRBJ1-1, is EPEVTQTPSHQVTQMGQEVILRCVPISNHLYFYWYRQILGQKVEFLVSFYNNEISEKSEIFDDQFSVERPDGSNFTLKIRSTKLEDSAMYFCASSDGTALTEAFFGQGTRLTVV.

This clonotype came up a few times. V gene TRBV6-1 combines with J gene TRBJ2-7; D may be TRBD1 (5 bases). The CDR3 is made up of 11 amino acids. CDR1 and CDR2 from the germline V gene are MNHNS and SASEGT. The CDR3 here is CAMGQGYEQYF. CDR3 coding DNA: TGTGCTATGGGGCAGGGCTACGAGCAGTACTTC.

The CDR3 region has the DNA TGCGCCAGCAGCTTCCAGACAGCCTACGAGCAGTACTTC. Residues: CASSFQTAYEQYF. The chain recombines TRBV5-1 with TRBJ2-7; tentatively, D is TRBD1 (5 bases). There are 13 residues in the CDR3. CDR1 is SGHRS, CDR2 YFSETQ, per germline. With 2 bases removed from V and 2 bases from J, the gap between germline ends came to 8 bases.

The J gene is TRBJ2-7, the V gene TRBV28; 9 bases map to TRBD2. After removal of 2 bases from V and 4 bases from J, the junction contained 6 bases not matched to a gene. The germline V gene encodes CDR1 MDHEN and CDR2 SYDVKM. The CDR3 has 15 amino acids. CDR3 sequence (DNA): TGTGCCAGCAGTTTAGGGGGGGGACTAGCTTACGAGCAGTACTTC. Translation: CASSLGGGLAYEQYF.

V usage is TRBV5-1 and J usage is TRBJ2-3; no definite D call. V shed 6 bases and J shed 1 base, with 15 bases lying between them. The germline CDR1 and CDR2 sequences are SGHRS and YFSETQ. This CDR3 comprises 15 residues. DNA for the CDR3: TGCGCCAGCACCATGCGGAGTTCTGGCACAGATACGCAGTATTTT. Residues: CASTMRSSGTDTQYF.

Concerning this clonotype itself: The junction differs from germline at one of its ends, possibly a read error. The J gene is TRBJ2-3, the V gene TRBV29-1; 7 bases fit TRBD1. The CDR3 runs to 14 residues. CDR1 is SQVTM and CDR2 is ANQGSEA in the germline V gene. Written as DNA, the CDR3 is TGCAGCGCTGAACAGGGGAGCAGGGGAGATACGCAGTATTTT. Translating it yields CSAEQGSRGDTQYF.

The rearrangement joins TRBV5-1 to TRBJ2-1; TRBD2 agrees at 11 bases. CDR3 length equals 16 residues. V trimming: 4 bases; J trimming: 6 bases; junction bases outside the gene matches: 9. Germline CDR1 SGHRS, CDR2 YFSETQ. The CDR3 coding sequence is TGCGCCAGCAGCCCGTGGGGTAGCGGGAGGGTCAATGAGCAGTTCTTC. It specifies CASSPWGSGRVNEQFF.

The J gene is TRBJ1-1, the V gene TRBV5-1; a possible D gene is TRBD1 (5 bases). Trimming stripped 0 bases from V and 7 bases from J, with 7 bases between. CDR3 size: 12 residues. From germline, CDR1 is SGHRS and CDR2 YFSETQ. The CDR3 loop reads CASSLARVEAFF. The CDR3 bases are TGCGCCAGCAGCTTGGCCAGGGTTGAAGCTTTCTTT. The full variable domain, its missing parts supplied by reference TRBV5-1 and TRBJ1-1, is KAGVTQTPRYLIKTRGQQVTLSCSPISGHRSVSWYQQTPGQGLQFLFEYFSETQRNKGNFPGRFSGRQFSNSRSEMNVSTLELGDSALYLCASSLARVEAFFGQGTRLTVV.

This chain uses TRBV7-9 with TRBJ1-2, with D perhaps TRBD1 (5 bases). This CDR3 has 14 residues. Between the trimmed V and J ends, which lost 4 bases and 4 bases, there was a span of 13 bases. Germline V lookup: CDR1 SEHNR, CDR2 FQNEAQ (reference sequence). The CDR3 DNA follows: TGTGCCAGCAGCTCGGGACGGCAATCCTATGGCTACACCTTC. Residues: CASSSGRQSYGYTF.

The V and J genes are TRBV6-5 and TRBJ2-7; D not resolved. The CDR3 contains 12 residues. Germline CDR1 MNHEY, CDR2 SVGAGI. V was shortened by 4 bases and J by 4 bases, with 8 bases between the two germline ends. The CDR3 loop reads CASSSWAYEQYF. CDR3 bases: TGTGCCAGCAGTTCTTGGGCATACGAGCAGTACTTC.

A few counts support this clonotype. The chain links TRBV2 to TRBJ2-7; no reliable D call. The germline V gene has CDR1 SNHLY and CDR2 FYNNEI. This CDR3 comprises 12 residues. The V end was cut by 5 bases, the J end by 5 bases, with 10 bases between. DNA of the CDR3: TGTGCCAGCAGTCCGGGTTGGCACGAGCAGTACTTC. It is translated as CASSPGWHEQYF.

V gene TRBV7-2 combines with J gene TRBJ2-6, with 11 bases fitting TRBD1. After removal of 4 bases from V and 3 bases from J, the junction contained 2 bases not matched to a gene. The CDR3 sequence is 16 residues long. The germline CDR1 and CDR2 sequences are SGHTA and FQGNSA. The CDR3 sequence is CASSWTGGVGANVLTF. CDR3 nucleotide sequence: TGTGCCAGCAGCTGGACAGGGGGCGTTGGGGCCAACGTCCTGACTTTC.

The V and J genes are TRBV27 and TRBJ2-2; the D is unclear. The ends were cut back, 4 bases at V and 4 bases at J, with 10 bases in the middle. The CDR3 totals 14 residues. CDR1 is MNHEY and CDR2 is SMNVEV in the germline V gene (reference sequence). The DNA of the CDR3 is TGTGCCAGCAGTTCGACTTGGCTCACCGGGGAGCTGTTTTTT. Translating it yields CASSSTWLTGELFF.

In its sample, this clonotype was seen many times. The CDR3 reads CASSSLGGTEAFF. The CDR3 DNA reads as TGTGCCAGCAGTTCCCTTGGGGGCACTGAAGCTTTCTTT. This chain links TRBV12-3 or TRBV12-4 with TRBJ1-1; possibly TRBD1 for D (5 bases). The CDR3 loop spans 13 amino acids. Trimming shortened V by 4 bases and J by 4 bases, and 10 bases separated the two germline ends.

In its sample, this clonotype was seen a few times. The chain employs TRBV7-9 and TRBJ2-1, with D perhaps TRBD1 or TRBD2 (5 bases each). The CDR3 has 15 residues. The germline V gene encodes CDR1 SEHNR and CDR2 FQNEAQ (reference sequence). Deletions cut 5 bases from V and 6 bases from J, with 17 bases between. Written as DNA, the CDR3 is TGTGCCAGCAGCGAGGGGTCAACTAGGACCAATGAGCAGTTCTTC. It yields the protein CASSEGSTRTNEQFF.

The V gene is TRBV12-3 or TRBV12-4, the J gene TRBJ2-3, with 9 bases fitting TRBD2. This CDR3 comprises 11 residues. V was pared by 5 bases and J by 11 bases, with 2 bases of the junction left unmatched. The CDR3 bases are TGTGCCAGCAGTCGAGCGGGGGGGCAGTATTTT. Translation gives CASSRAGGQYF.

The chain carries TRBV24-1 and TRBJ2-3, with TRBD2 identical over 7 bases. Trimming cost V 7 bases and J 3 bases; bases outside gene matches: 9. The length of the CDR3 is 15 residues. CDR1 and CDR2 from the germline V gene are KGHDR and SFDVKD. CDR3 protein: CATSPGSGMTDTQYF. As DNA, the CDR3 is TGTGCCACCAGCCCCGGGAGCGGGATGACAGATACGCAGTATTTT.

This rearrangement joins TRBV12-3 or TRBV12-4 to TRBJ2-3; TRBD1 aligns across 9 bases. The CDR3 is made up of 15 amino acids. V lost 3 bases, J lost 4 bases, and 5 bases stayed unmatched. The CDR3 protein is CASSFRQGESDTQYF. CDR3 bases: TGTGCCAGCAGTTTCCGACAGGGGGAATCAGATACGCAGTATTTT.

This clonotype appeared a few times. The gene calls are TRBV5-1 and TRBJ2-2; the match to TRBD1 covers 7 bases. Germline V gene sequence: CDR1 SGHRS, CDR2 YFSETQ. Trimming removed 3 bases from V and 4 bases from J; junction bases left unmatched: 12. The CDR3 consists of 17 residues. In DNA, the CDR3 is TGCGCCAGCAGCTCCAGGGGGTCGAGCATGATCACCGGGGAGCTGTTTTTT. Translation: CASSSRGSSMITGELFF. Full variable domain (outside the CDR3, taken from reference TRBV5-1 and TRBJ2-2): KAGVTQTPRYLIKTRGQQVTLSCSPISGHRSVSWYQQTPGQGLQFLFEYFSETQRNKGNFPGRFSGRQFSNSRSEMNVSTLELGDSALYLCASSSRGSSMITGELFFGEGSRLTVL.

This clonotype was observed a handful of times. The chain combines TRBV11-2 with TRBJ2-7; either TRBD1 or TRBD2 may fit D (5 bases each). Trimming took 1 base from V and 3 from J, leaving 10 bases between them. The germline V gene has CDR1 SGHAT and CDR2 FQNNGV. The length of the CDR3 is 14 residues. This CDR3 reads CASSLGGTDYEQYF. The CDR3 coding sequence is TGTGCCAGCAGCTTAGGTGGGACGGACTACGAGCAGTACTTC.